The clone carrying this TCR beta chain has a handful of counts. It was with a sample-barcoded 5' primer and a J-beta primer mix that a second PCR of roughly 6 to 12 cycles was run. TCRdb redid the calling of the 5' RACE reads with MiXCR, one entry per CDR3 protein. The sample shows over 700,000 distinct CDR3 sequences, approximately 25% of them seen only once. The entry originates in a study of blood T cells in healthy people across ages. Peripheral blood samples of roughly 10 milliliters were drawn from each donor. A further study also used this sample, focusing on T cells of mothers and their children.

Sample: blood. The source is a boy between 10 and 17 years old in good health.

As DNA, the CDR3 is TGCAGCGTTGAAGGGGTAGCGGAATTGGCGGGCAATGAGCAGTTCTTC. Translated: CSVEGVAELAGNEQFF. The rearrangement links TRBV29-1 to TRBJ2-1; D is perhaps TRBD2 (6 bases). Germline CDR1 is SQVTM and CDR2 is ANQGSEA. This CDR3 spans 16 amino acids. Trimming stripped 1 base from V and 6 bases from J, with 19 bases between.